This is a list of T cell receptor beta chains from one sample in a study of shared clonotypes between healthy human individuals. The repertoire was sequenced with immunoSEQ multiplex PCR; TCRdb's copy has only in-frame clones and lacks some. Of about 1 million clones detected, around 76% appear once; the ten largest clones hold about 1.5%. Sequenced sample: memory CD4+ T cells sorted from blood. Every receptor here comes from a man younger than 30 in good health. Each CDR3 is given with its conserved first and last residue. The order of the fields is J gene, D gene, clone size, V gene, CDR3 DNA, CDR3 protein. D genes are given only for firm matches. Size tells how often a clone was seen (once, few, many) or the class of an expanded clone, and some rows leave it out.

J gene: TRBJ2-7
D gene: NA
clone size: NA
V gene: TRBV30
CDR3 DNA: TGTGCCTGGAGTGTACGTAGACAAAGCTACGAGCAGTACTTC
CDR3 protein: CAWSVRRQSYEQYF

J gene: TRBJ1-2
D gene: NA
clone size: NA
V gene: TRBV7-8
CDR3 DNA: TGTGCCAGCAGCTTAAGTACAGTTAACTATGGCTACACCTTC
CDR3 protein: CASSLSTVNYGYTF

J gene: TRBJ2-5
D gene: TRBD2
clone size: NA
V gene: TRBV4-1
CDR3 DNA: TGCGCCAGCAGTTTCAGCGGGGGGCGGGATGAGACCCAGTACTTC
CDR3 protein: CASSFSGGRDETQYF

J gene: TRBJ2-1
D gene: NA
clone size: NA
V gene: TRBV7-2
CDR3 DNA: TGTGCCAGCAGCTTAGAACTAGCCGGTAGAGGTGAGCAGTTCTTC
CDR3 protein: CASSLELAGRGEQFF

J gene: TRBJ2-2
D gene: NA
clone size: NA
V gene: TRBV6-1
CDR3 DNA: TGTGCCAGCACAGTTAGGTTTAAGGCCGGGGAGCTGTTTTTT
CDR3 protein: CASTVRFKAGELFF

J gene: TRBJ2-1
D gene: NA
clone size: NA
V gene: TRBV7-2
CDR3 DNA: TGTGCCAGCAGCTTAAACCGTGGGGCTACGGGTTCGCAGTTCTTC
CDR3 protein: CASSLNRGATGSQFF

J gene: TRBJ1-5
D gene: TRBD1
clone size: NA
V gene: TRBV19
CDR3 DNA: TGTGCCAGTAGTATTCGGACAGGGGGGTACCAGCCCCAGCATTTT
CDR3 protein: CASSIRTGGYQPQHF

J gene: TRBJ1-6
D gene: NA
clone size: NA
V gene: TRBV21-1
CDR3 DNA: TGTGCCAGCAGCCATCTTCTATTGGACAGGTCGAATTCACCCCTCCACTTT
CDR3 protein: CASSHLLLDRSNSPLHF

J gene: TRBJ1-3
D gene: TRBD1
clone size: NA
V gene: TRBV7-2
CDR3 DNA: TGTGCCAGCAGCTTAGCGACAGGGCGGCCTGGAAACACCATATATTTT
CDR3 protein: CASSLATGRPGNTIYF

J gene: TRBJ2-7
D gene: NA
clone size: NA
V gene: TRBV7-2
CDR3 DNA: TGTGCCAGCAGTTTTGCAGGGCAGGGTGGCTACGAGCAGTACTTC
CDR3 protein: CASSFAGQGGYEQYF

J gene: TRBJ2-5
D gene: TRBD2
clone size: many
V gene: TRBV15
CDR3 DNA: TGTGCCACCAGCAGAGTGACTAGCGGGGGGCTGGAGACCCAGTACTTC
CDR3 protein: CATSRVTSGGLETQYF

J gene: TRBJ1-2
D gene: TRBD1
clone size: NA
V gene: TRBV18
CDR3 DNA: TGTGCCAGCTCGGTACAGGGGGACTATGGCTACACCTTC
CDR3 protein: CASSVQGDYGYTF

J gene: TRBJ1-2
D gene: TRBD1
clone size: NA
V gene: TRBV18
CDR3 DNA: TGTGCCAGCTCACAACTGGACAGGGCCCATGGCTACACCTTC
CDR3 protein: CASSQLDRAHGYTF

J gene: TRBJ2-1
D gene: NA
clone size: NA
V gene: TRBV30
CDR3 DNA: TGTGCCTGGAGTGGGGGGTCTCCCTCCTACAATGAGCAGTTCTTC
CDR3 protein: CAWSGGSPSYNEQFF

J gene: TRBJ1-4
D gene: NA
clone size: NA
V gene: TRBV11-2
CDR3 DNA: TGTGCCAGCAGCCCCGGGACTGTGGGTGAAAAACTGTTTTTT
CDR3 protein: CASSPGTVGEKLFF

J gene: TRBJ1-1
D gene: NA
clone size: NA
V gene: TRBV29-1
CDR3 DNA: TGCAGCGTTGAAGATCTGGTATTCGGGTTCACTGAAGCTTTCTTT
CDR3 protein: CSVEDLVFGFTEAFF

J gene: TRBJ1-5
D gene: TRBD1
clone size: NA
V gene: TRBV19
CDR3 DNA: TGTGCCAGTAGCGGGCAGGGGGTGAATCAGCCCCAGCATTTT
CDR3 protein: CASSGQGVNQPQHF

J gene: TRBJ2-3
D gene: NA
clone size: NA
V gene: TRBV9
CDR3 DNA: TGTGCCAGCAGCGTAGTTGGTTCTAGATCAGATACGCAGTATTTT
CDR3 protein: CASSVVGSRSDTQYF

J gene: TRBJ2-7
D gene: NA
clone size: NA
V gene: TRBV4-1
CDR3 DNA: TGCGCCAGCAGCCAGACCCTTGGACATGCCTACGAGCAGTACTTC
CDR3 protein: CASSQTLGHAYEQYF

J gene: TRBJ1-4
D gene: NA
clone size: few
V gene: TRBV7-2
CDR3 DNA: TGTGCCAGCAGAACACAGGGCGGGGCTAATGAAAAACTGTTTTTT
CDR3 protein: CASRTQGGANEKLFF

J gene: TRBJ2-7
D gene: TRBD2
clone size: NA
V gene: TRBV10-3
CDR3 DNA: TGTGCCACGCGGGGACTAGCGGGGGACGAGCAGTACTTC
CDR3 protein: CATRGLAGDEQYF

J gene: TRBJ2-5
D gene: TRBD2
clone size: NA
V gene: TRBV9
CDR3 DNA: TGTGCCAGCAGCGCTAGACTAGCGGGAGCATCGGAGACCCAGTACTTC
CDR3 protein: CASSARLAGASETQYF

J gene: TRBJ1-1
D gene: TRBD1
clone size: NA
V gene: TRBV10-3
CDR3 DNA: TGTGCCACAACAACGGACAGGGGTGGGAACACTGAAGCTTTCTTT
CDR3 protein: CATTTDRGGNTEAFF

J gene: TRBJ2-7
D gene: NA
clone size: once
V gene: TRBV15
CDR3 DNA: TGTGCCACCAGCAGACAGACTGACGGCTACGAGCAGTACTTC
CDR3 protein: CATSRQTDGYEQYF

J gene: TRBJ2-7
D gene: NA
clone size: NA
V gene: TRBV2
CDR3 DNA: TGTGCCAGCAGCTCACAGAGCTACGAGCAGTACTTC
CDR3 protein: CASSSQSYEQYF

J gene: TRBJ2-5
D gene: TRBD1
clone size: NA
V gene: TRBV11-2
CDR3 DNA: TGTGCCAGCAGCTTAGGGGGGACAGCTATAGAGACCCAGTACTTC
CDR3 protein: CASSLGGTAIETQYF

J gene: TRBJ2-5
D gene: TRBD1
clone size: NA
V gene: TRBV7-7
CDR3 DNA: TGTGCTAGCAGCCGAGACAGGGGCGGGATAGAGACCCAGTACTTC
CDR3 protein: CASSRDRGGIETQYF

J gene: TRBJ2-7
D gene: TRBD1
clone size: NA
V gene: TRBV5-1
CDR3 DNA: TGCGCCAGCAGCGAACAGGGGGGCAGAGCCTCCTACGAGCAGTACTTC
CDR3 protein: CASSEQGGRASYEQYF

J gene: TRBJ2-7
D gene: TRBD1
clone size: NA
V gene: TRBV9
CDR3 DNA: TGTGCCAGCAGCCAAAGGTGGGGGACAGAGTACGAGCAGTACTTC
CDR3 protein: CASSQRWGTEYEQYF

J gene: TRBJ2-4
D gene: NA
clone size: NA
V gene: TRBV6-1
CDR3 DNA: TGTGCCAGCAGTGAAGTTGGTATGGCAGGGCTTTCGTTC
CDR3 protein: CASSEVGMAGLSF

J gene: TRBJ2-2
D gene: NA
clone size: few
V gene: TRBV11-2
CDR3 DNA: TGTGCCAGCAGCTTAGGGCGGCGGGACACCGGGGAGCTGTTTTTT
CDR3 protein: CASSLGRRDTGELFF

J gene: TRBJ2-7
D gene: NA
clone size: NA
V gene: TRBV5-6
CDR3 DNA: TGTGCCAGCAGCTTGAAAGGTGGGGTTTACGAGCAGTACTTC
CDR3 protein: CASSLKGGVYEQYF

J gene: TRBJ1-4
D gene: NA
clone size: few
V gene: TRBV19
CDR3 DNA: TGTGCCAGTAGTATTGAGGGAGAAAAACTGTTTTTT
CDR3 protein: CASSIEGEKLFF

J gene: TRBJ1-2
D gene: NA
clone size: NA
V gene: TRBV7-2
CDR3 DNA: TGTGCCAGCAGCCCGTATAAGGAAGGGAGAGGCTACACCTTC
CDR3 protein: CASSPYKEGRGYTF

J gene: TRBJ1-1
D gene: TRBD1
clone size: NA
V gene: TRBV2
CDR3 DNA: TGTGCCAGCAGTTCACAGGGGGGTGAAGCTTTCTTT
CDR3 protein: CASSSQGGEAFF

J gene: TRBJ1-4
D gene: NA
clone size: NA
V gene: TRBV11-2
CDR3 DNA: TGTGCCAGCAGCCCAGGGTGGACTAATGAAAAACTGTTTTTT
CDR3 protein: CASSPGWTNEKLFF

J gene: TRBJ2-7
D gene: NA
clone size: many
V gene: TRBV7-9
CDR3 DNA: TGTGCCAGCAGCCCGCACGGGGGTCGGTACGAGCAGTACTTC
CDR3 protein: CASSPHGGRYEQYF

J gene: TRBJ2-1
D gene: TRBD1
clone size: NA
V gene: TRBV29-1
CDR3 DNA: TGCAGCGCGCAGGGGGCTTTCTCCTACAATGAGCAGTTCTTC
CDR3 protein: CSAQGAFSYNEQFF

J gene: TRBJ1-1
D gene: NA
clone size: NA
V gene: TRBV5-4
CDR3 DNA: TGTGCCAGCAGCTTCCAACAGGGTTCTGACACTGAAGCTTTCTTT
CDR3 protein: CASSFQQGSDTEAFF

J gene: TRBJ2-6
D gene: TRBD2
clone size: few
V gene: TRBV7-6
CDR3 DNA: TGTGCCAGTACCTTAAGGGAGGGGAGGAACTCTGGGGCCAACGTCCTGACTTTC
CDR3 protein: CASTLREGRNSGANVLTF

J gene: TRBJ2-7
D gene: NA
clone size: NA
V gene: TRBV5-6
CDR3 DNA: TGTGCCAGCAGCTTCCAGATGTCGGGTCCTTACGAGCAGTACTTC
CDR3 protein: CASSFQMSGPYEQYF

J gene: TRBJ1-4
D gene: NA
clone size: NA
V gene: TRBV11-2
CDR3 DNA: TGTGCCAGCAGCTTAGGTGGAGTACATCAGGCCTTT
CDR3 protein: CASSLGGVHQAF

J gene: TRBJ1-1
D gene: TRBD1
clone size: NA
V gene: TRBV28
CDR3 DNA: TGTGCCAGCACCGTAGGGGACAGGGTCGATACTGAAGCTTTCTTT
CDR3 protein: CASTVGDRVDTEAFF

J gene: TRBJ1-4
D gene: TRBD1
clone size: NA
V gene: TRBV18
CDR3 DNA: TGTGCCAGCTCACCAAGGCAGGGGGGTGAAAAACTGTTTTTT
CDR3 protein: CASSPRQGGEKLFF

J gene: TRBJ2-1
D gene: TRBD2
clone size: NA
V gene: TRBV2
CDR3 DNA: TGTGCCAGCAATCCTAGCGGGGGAGTCAATGAGCAGTTCTTC
CDR3 protein: CASNPSGGVNEQFF

J gene: TRBJ2-1
D gene: TRBD2
clone size: NA
V gene: TRBV11-3
CDR3 DNA: TGTGCCAGCAGCCCGAGCGGGGGGGCTAGCAATGAGCAGTTCTTC
CDR3 protein: CASSPSGGASNEQFF

J gene: TRBJ2-1
D gene: NA
clone size: NA
V gene: TRBV5-6
CDR3 DNA: TGTGCCAGCAGCTTGTCTGTGGGTGAGCAGTTCTTC
CDR3 protein: CASSLSVGEQFF

J gene: TRBJ1-3
D gene: NA
clone size: NA
V gene: TRBV28
CDR3 DNA: TGTGCCAGCACTCTGAGCTCTGGAAACACCATATATTTT
CDR3 protein: CASTLSSGNTIYF

J gene: TRBJ2-4
D gene: TRBD2
clone size: NA
V gene: TRBV4-1
CDR3 DNA: TGCGCCAGCAGCCATTACGGCGGGGGGGCCTTAGCCAAAAACATTCAGTACTTC
CDR3 protein: CASSHYGGGALAKNIQYF

J gene: TRBJ2-1
D gene: NA
clone size: NA
V gene: TRBV5-1
CDR3 DNA: TGCGCCAGCAGCGGAAGAGCCATACCAACAACATCCTCCTACAATGAGCAGTTCTTC
CDR3 protein: CASSGRAIPTTSSYNEQFF

J gene: TRBJ2-2
D gene: TRBD1
clone size: NA
V gene: TRBV4-3
CDR3 DNA: TGCGCCAGCAGCCATCCGGGACAGGGGACCACCGGGGAGCTGTTTTTT
CDR3 protein: CASSHPGQGTTGELFF

J gene: TRBJ2-5
D gene: NA
clone size: NA
V gene: TRBV29-1
CDR3 DNA: TGCAGCGTTGAAGGGCAAGGGAGGCGGACCCAGTACTTC
CDR3 protein: CSVEGQGRRTQYF

J gene: TRBJ2-5
D gene: TRBD2
clone size: NA
V gene: TRBV7-2
CDR3 DNA: TGTGCCAGCAGCTTGCAAACCGGGACTAGGAGTGAGACCCAGTACTTC
CDR3 protein: CASSLQTGTRSETQYF

J gene: TRBJ1-1
D gene: TRBD1
clone size: NA
V gene: TRBV29-1
CDR3 DNA: TGCAGCGGGGGACAGGGTAGCACTGAAGCTTTCTTT
CDR3 protein: CSGGQGSTEAFF

J gene: TRBJ2-7
D gene: TRBD2
clone size: once
V gene: TRBV9
CDR3 DNA: TGTGCCAGCAGCGTATGCGGTAGCGGGGGTCAGGGCTACGAGCAGTACTTC
CDR3 protein: CASSVCGSGGQGYEQYF